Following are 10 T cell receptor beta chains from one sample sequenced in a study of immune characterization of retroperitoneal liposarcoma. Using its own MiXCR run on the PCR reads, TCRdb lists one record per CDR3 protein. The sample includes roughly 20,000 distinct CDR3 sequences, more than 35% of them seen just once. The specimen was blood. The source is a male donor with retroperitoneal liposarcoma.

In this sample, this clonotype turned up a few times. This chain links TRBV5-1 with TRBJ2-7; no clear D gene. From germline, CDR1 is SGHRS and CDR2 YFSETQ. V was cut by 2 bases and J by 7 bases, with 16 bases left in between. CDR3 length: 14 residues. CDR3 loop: CASSFDAMGIEQYF. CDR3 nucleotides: TGCGCCAGCAGCTTTGACGCCATGGGGATTGAGCAGTACTTC.

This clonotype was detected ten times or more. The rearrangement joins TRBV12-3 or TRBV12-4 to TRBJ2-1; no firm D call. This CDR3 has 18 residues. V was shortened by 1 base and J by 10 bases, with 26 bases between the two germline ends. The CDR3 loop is CASSLGRPGTLPLYEQFF. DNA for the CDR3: TGTGCCAGCAGTTTAGGACGGCCGGGTACACTCCCCCTCTACGAGCAGTTCTTC.

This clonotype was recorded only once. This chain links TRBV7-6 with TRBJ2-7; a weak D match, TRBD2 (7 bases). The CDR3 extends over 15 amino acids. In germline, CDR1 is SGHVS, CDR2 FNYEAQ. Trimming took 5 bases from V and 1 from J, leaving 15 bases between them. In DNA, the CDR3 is TGTGCCAGCAGCGACTACGGGGGGCGGTCCTACGAGCAGTACTTC. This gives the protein CASSDYGGRSYEQYF.

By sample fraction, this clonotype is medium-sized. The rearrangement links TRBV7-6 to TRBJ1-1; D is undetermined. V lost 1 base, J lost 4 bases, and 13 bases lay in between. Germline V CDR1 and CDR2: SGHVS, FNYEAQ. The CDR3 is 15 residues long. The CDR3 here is CASSLDTGEGTEAFF. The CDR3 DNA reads TGTGCCAGCAGCTTAGATACCGGAGAGGGCACTGAAGCTTTCTTT.

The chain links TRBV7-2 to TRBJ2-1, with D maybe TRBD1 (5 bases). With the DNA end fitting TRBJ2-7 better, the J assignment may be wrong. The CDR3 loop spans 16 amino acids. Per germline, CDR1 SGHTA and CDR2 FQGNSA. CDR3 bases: TGTGCCAGCAGCTTAGAGGGGTCGGTGGCACCCAATGAGCAGTACTTC. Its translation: CASSLEGSVAPNEQYF.

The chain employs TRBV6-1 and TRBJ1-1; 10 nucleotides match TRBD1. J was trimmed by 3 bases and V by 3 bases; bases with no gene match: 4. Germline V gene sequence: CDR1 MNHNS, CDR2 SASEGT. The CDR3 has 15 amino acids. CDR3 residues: CASSDRTGGYTEAFF. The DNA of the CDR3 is TGTGCCAGCAGTGACCGGACAGGGGGATACACTGAAGCTTTCTTT.

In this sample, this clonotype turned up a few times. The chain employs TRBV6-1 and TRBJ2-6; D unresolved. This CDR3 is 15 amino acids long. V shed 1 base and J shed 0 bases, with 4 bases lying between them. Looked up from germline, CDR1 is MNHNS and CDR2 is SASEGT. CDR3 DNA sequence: TGTGCCAGCAGTGAAGGGGGCTCTGGGGCCAACGTCCTGACTTTC. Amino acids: CASSEGGSGANVLTF.

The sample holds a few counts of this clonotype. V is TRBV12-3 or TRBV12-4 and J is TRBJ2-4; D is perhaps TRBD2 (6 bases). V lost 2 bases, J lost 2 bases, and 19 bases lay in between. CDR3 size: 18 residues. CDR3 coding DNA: TGTGCCAGCAGTTTAAACCCCACTCTGGGGGGTTCCAAAAACATTCAGTACTTC. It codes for CASSLNPTLGGSKNIQYF.

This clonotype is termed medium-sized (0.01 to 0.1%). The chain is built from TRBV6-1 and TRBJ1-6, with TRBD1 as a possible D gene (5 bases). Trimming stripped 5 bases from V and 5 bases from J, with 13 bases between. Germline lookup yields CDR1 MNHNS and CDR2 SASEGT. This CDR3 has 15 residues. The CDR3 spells CASSLDAGDNSPLHF. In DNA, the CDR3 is TGTGCCAGCAGTCTAGACGCGGGGGATAATTCACCCCTCCACTTT.

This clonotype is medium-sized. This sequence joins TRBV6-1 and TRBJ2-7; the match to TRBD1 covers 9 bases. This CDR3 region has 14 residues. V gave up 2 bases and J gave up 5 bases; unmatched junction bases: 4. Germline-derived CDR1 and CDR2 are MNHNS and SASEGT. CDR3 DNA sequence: TGTGCCAGCAGTGAAAGGGACAGGGTCCACGAGCAGTACTTC. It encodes CASSERDRVHEQYF.